Listed here is a single T cell receptor (beta chain). Antigen specificity is unknown. This sample is part of a study of OX40 agonist ivuxolimab in advanced cancers. Study details: The drug used for patients, ivuxolimab, was an agonistic anti-OX40 (CD134) antibody. Partial responses were observed in three patients, of whom one had hepatocellular carcinoma and two had cutaneous melanoma.

This CDR3 region has 14 residues. V was pared by 4 bases and J by 5 bases, with 6 bases of the junction left unmatched. The germline CDR1 and CDR2 sequences are SNHLY and FYNNEI. Study-level findings and limits: CD4+ and CD8+ T cells in blood underwent clonal expansion by week 6 at 0.1 to 3.0 mg/kg. Clonal expansion in partial responders at 0.1-3.0 mg/kg ranked among the lowest.

Profiling relied on immunoSEQ multiplex PCR, and the TCRdb table lists in-frame clones only, not all of them. The data hold some 80,000 clones, with 90% to 95% observed a single time. The input for sequencing was CD4+ or CD8+ T cells sorted from blood, taken in a trial of the OX40 agonist ivuxolimab. The chain recombines TRBV2 with TRBJ2-5, with 8 bases fitting TRBD1. The receptor comes from an adult with an advanced solid tumor such as melanoma, head and neck, liver or kidney cancer. CDR3 amino acids: CASSGRGRGETQYF. CDR3 in DNA: TGTGCCAGCAGTGGCAGGGGGCGCGGGGAGACCCAGTACTTC.